This TCR beta chain was captured in a study of circulating CD8 cells and anti-PD-1 response in melanoma. In the study overall: Complete or partial response defined responders; stable or progressive disease, non-responders.

Sorting of live CD3+CD8+TCRalphabeta+ cells by PD-1 and/or TIGIT gave four subsets. Germline assignment: CDR1 MNHEY and CDR2 SMNVEV (reference sequence). This CDR3 comprises 10 residues. V lost 3 bases, J lost 7 bases, and 3 bases lay in between. The QIAseq Immune Repertoire TCR panel built the libraries from about 14 ng of total RNA. TCRdb analysed the reads with MiXCR anew, one entry per CDR3 protein. In the table there are approximately 690 distinct CDR3 sequences, roughly 7.8% of which are singletons. Study conclusions and caveats: Subset repertoires were largely private at M1, with under 8% shared.

This clonotype is judged large (0.1 to 1%). Its antigen is not known. Sequenced here: CD8+ T cells from PBMCs, sampled at baseline or after one month of anti-PD-1 therapy (not recorded which). The chain is built from TRBV27 and TRBJ2-5, with D hard to call. This TCR derives from a human donor with melanoma. The CDR3 here is CASSLRTQYF. CDR3 coding DNA: TGTGCCAGCAGTTTGAGGACCCAGTACTTC.